A single sample is the source of the 8 T cell receptor beta chains below, sequenced in a study of early T cells in non-severe SARS-CoV-2 infection. One entry per CDR3 protein, called by TCRdb with MiXCR from the 5' RACE reads. The sample lists around 70,000 distinct CDR3 sequences, about a sixth seen once, with roughly 12% in the top ten. Specimen: whole blood. These TCRs come from an adult who was a healthcare worker with PCR-confirmed SARS-CoV-2 infection or an uninfected control (not recorded which).

This chain joins TRBV5-8 and TRBJ2-2; a possible D gene is TRBD1 (6 bases). V was pared by 5 bases and J by 2 bases, with 16 bases between. Germline loops: CDR1 SGHTS, CDR2 YDEGEE. The CDR3 length is 16 residues. CDR3 nucleotide sequence: TGTGCCAGCAGTTTACCGGGACAAGCTAACACCGGGGAGCTGTTTTTT. It codes for CASSLPGQANTGELFF.

This chain links TRBV9 with TRBJ1-4; no firm D call. Germline values: CDR1 SGDLS, CDR2 YYNGEE. Trimming took 0 bases from V and 5 from J, leaving 11 bases between them. The CDR3 runs to 15 residues. CDR3 residues: CASSVDIGPNEKLFF. CDR3 sequence (DNA): TGTGCCAGCAGCGTAGATATTGGACCAAATGAAAAACTGTTTTTT.

A few counts support this clonotype. This rearrangement joins TRBV24-1 to TRBJ1-5; D not resolved. Germline CDR1 and CDR2: KGHDR and SFDVKD. V shed 3 bases and J shed 10 bases, with 12 bases lying between them. This CDR3 has 13 residues. The CDR3 nucleotides read TGTGCCACCAGTGATGTGGGTTTCATACCCCAGCATTTT. This codes for CATSDVGFIPQHF.

This rearrangement joins TRBV4-1 to TRBJ1-4; D unclear. The CDR3 contains 15 residues. Trimming took 4 bases from V and 7 from J, leaving 16 bases between them. Germline V gene lookup returns CDR1 MGHRA and CDR2 YSYEKL. The CDR3 sequence: CASSPRSLGSEKLFF. CDR3 DNA sequence: TGCGCCAGCAGCCCAAGATCCCTCGGCAGTGAAAAACTGTTTTTT.

The genes are TRBV6-2 or TRBV6-3 and TRBJ2-1, with 9 bases aligning to TRBD2. The V and J ends lost 4 bases and 8 bases, in that order; junction bases with no gene match: 12. CDR1 and CDR2 (germline): MNHEY, SVGEGT. The CDR3 runs to 16 residues. CDR3 coding DNA: TGTGCCAGCAGTTCCCCAGGGACTAGCCTGTTAGATGAGCAGTTCTTC. It yields the protein CASSSPGTSLLDEQFF.

This clonotype was counted only a few times. The gene calls are TRBV12-3 or TRBV12-4 and TRBJ2-1; D gene ambiguous. The CDR3 totals 13 residues. Trimming removed 6 bases from V and 5 bases from J, with 11 bases in between. DNA of the CDR3: TGTGCCAGCAGAACCTCCGCCGACAATGAGCAGTTCTTC. Encoded protein: CASRTSADNEQFF.

This clonotype was seen more than once but under ten times. V gene TRBV5-1 combines with J gene TRBJ2-7; D unresolved. The CDR3 extends over 11 amino acids. The V end was cut by 5 bases, the J end by 3 bases, with 6 bases between. Germline lookup yields CDR1 SGHRS and CDR2 YFSETQ. CDR3 protein: CASSDFYEQYF. The CDR3 region has the DNA TGCGCCAGCAGTGACTTCTACGAGCAGTACTTC.

This clonotype was detected a few times. V gene TRBV3-1 combines with J gene TRBJ2-1, with 9 bases fitting TRBD1. V was clipped by 1 base and J by 5 bases; unmatched bases: 6. Germline values: CDR1 LGHDT, CDR2 YNNKEL (reference sequence). The CDR3 totals 16 residues. CDR3 bases: TGTGCCAGCAGCCAAGTGGACAGGGGTTTTGACAATGAGCAGTTCTTC. The encoded protein is CASSQVDRGFDNEQFF.